These 23 T cell receptor beta chains originate from one sample sequenced in a study of beta chain features in type 1 diabetes. Every bit of the isolated RNA underwent reverse transcription, so sequencing read expressed TCRB transcripts. Profiled with immunoSEQ multiplex PCR; TCRdb holds only in-frame clones, not every one. The sample shows 70,000 to 90,000 clones, roughly 30% of them seen only once. Sequencing used stem cell memory CD4+ T cells from blood. The receptors derive from a young woman in good health.

V is TRBV7-8 and J is TRBJ2-5; 8 bases are shared with TRBD1. CDR3 length: 15 amino acids. V was pared by 1 base and J by 4 bases, with 5 bases of the junction left unmatched. From germline, CDR1 is SGHVS and CDR2 FQNEAQ. The CDR3 nucleotides read TGTGCCAGCAGCTTAGGGCAGGGGGCCAGAGAGACCCAGTACTTC. This encodes CASSLGQGARETQYF. The variable domain in full, with the rest retrieved from reference TRBV7-8 and TRBJ2-5, is GAGVSQSPRYKVAKRGQDVALRCDPISGHVSLFWYQQALGQGPEFLTYFQNEAQLDKSGLPSDRFFAERPEGSVSTLKIQRTQQEDSAVYLCASSLGQGARETQYFGPGTRLLVL.

The gene calls are TRBV7-9 and TRBJ1-1; tentatively, D is TRBD1 (5 bases). The CDR3 covers 14 residues. Between the trimmed V and J ends, which lost 1 base and 6 bases, there was a span of 12 bases. Per the germline V gene, CDR1 is SEHNR and CDR2 is FQNEAQ (reference sequence). The CDR3 loop reads CASSLDQGIPEAFF. CDR3 DNA: TGTGCCAGCAGCTTAGACCAGGGTATCCCTGAAGCTTTCTTT.

The chain uses TRBV7-2 and TRBJ1-1, with D possibly matching TRBD1 (6 bases). This CDR3 is built from 14 residues. The V gene lost 3 bases and the J gene lost 0 bases, with 8 bases spanning the gap. The V gene's germline CDR1 is SGHTA and CDR2 FQGNSA. The DNA of the CDR3 is TGTGCCAGCAGCTTCCGACAGGTGAACACTGAAGCTTTCTTT. Protein product: CASSFRQVNTEAFF.

This chain links TRBV6-5 with TRBJ2-7, with unresolved D. Deletions cut 2 bases from V and 2 bases from J, with 7 bases between. The germline gives CDR1 MNHEY, CDR2 SVGAGI. This CDR3 has 13 amino acids. The CDR3 coding sequence is TGTGCCAGCAGTTACCTTACGGCCTACGAGCAGTACTTC. This gives the protein CASSYLTAYEQYF.

The chain couples TRBV21-1 to TRBJ2-3; TRBD2, the D gene given by the table, was not confirmed from the DNA. TRBV21-1 is a pseudogene segment. This CDR3 spans 16 amino acids. The CDR3 region has the DNA TGTGCCAGCAGCAAAAGTCTTGGGACTAGCCCAGATACGCAGTATTTT. It specifies CASSKSLGTSPDTQYF.

This clone was seen a few times. The chain carries TRBV27 and TRBJ1-3, with a possible D match to TRBD1 (5 bases). Germline CDR1 reads MNHEY; CDR2 reads SMNVEV (reference sequence). CDR3 length: 13 amino acids. CDR3 loop: CASGRGTGNTIYF. The DNA of the CDR3 is TGTGCTTCAGGGAGGGGAACTGGAAACACCATATATTTT.

The V call is TRBV2, the J call TRBJ2-3; maybe TRBD1 (6 bases). Between the trimmed V and J ends, which lost 6 bases and 2 bases, there was a span of 18 bases. This CDR3 contains 16 residues. The germline V gene encodes CDR1 SNHLY and CDR2 FYNNEI. CDR3 sequence: CASSPRGIALTDTQYF. The CDR3 nucleotides are TGTGCCAGCAGCCCGAGGGGGATAGCCCTCACAGATACGCAGTATTTT.

As to this clone: The same CDR3 is also encoded by other DNA sequences in this sample. The CDR3 sequence is CAISTAANTGELFF. For the CDR3, the DNA is TGTGCCATCAGTACAGCTGCAAACACCGGGGAGCTGTTTTTT. V and J are TRBV10-3 and TRBJ2-2; D gene uncertain. Germline loops: CDR1 ENHRY, CDR2 SYGVKD. V was shortened by 5 bases and J by 2 bases, with 9 bases between the two germline ends. The CDR3 covers 14 residues.

The chain joins TRBV4-3 to TRBJ2-5; D might be TRBD1 (6 bases). The V gene's germline CDR1 is LGHNA and CDR2 YSLEER. V dropped 0 bases and J dropped 5 bases, with 25 bases sitting between them. The CDR3 has 19 residues. The CDR3 reads CASSQDPPRPKGGGETQYF. The DNA of the CDR3 is TGCGCCAGCAGCCAAGATCCCCCCAGGCCAAAAGGGGGTGGGGAGACCCAGTACTTC.

The chain employs TRBV7-8 and TRBJ2-5, with D perhaps TRBD1 (5 bases). Near its end, the DNA agrees better with TRBJ2-7, so the J call may be wrong. Looked up from germline, CDR1 is SGHVS and CDR2 is FQNEAQ. The CDR3 runs to 14 residues. CDR3 in amino acids: CASSPLTGTYEQYF. In DNA form, the CDR3 reads TGTGCCAGCAGCCCACTAACAGGAACCTACGAGCAGTACTTC.

The chain links TRBV11-3 to TRBJ2-2; 14 bases agree with TRBD2. The J segment lost 8 bases and the V segment lost 5 bases, leaving 10 bases of the junction unmatched. Germline CDR1 is SGHNT and CDR2 is YENEEA. CDR3 length equals 17 residues. In nucleotides, the CDR3 is TGTGCCAGCAGCGTACCCGGGACTAGCGGGAGAGCGGGGGAGCTGTTTTTT. This encodes CASSVPGTSGRAGELFF.

This clone has a handful of counts. The rearrangement links TRBV18 to TRBJ2-7, with D unresolved. Germline V CDR1 and CDR2: KGHSH, LQKENI. Trimming took 3 bases from V and 2 from J, leaving 2 bases between them. The CDR3 is 11 residues long. CDR3 loop: CASSPAYEQYF. CDR3 DNA sequence: TGTGCCAGCTCACCCGCCTACGAGCAGTACTTC. Supplemented by reference TRBV18 and TRBJ2-7, the full variable domain reads NAGVMQNPRHLVRRRGQEARLRCSPMKGHSHVYWYRQLPEEGLKFMVYLQKENIIDESGMPKERFSAEFPKEGPSILRIQQVVRGDSAAYFCASSPAYEQYFGPGTRLTVT.

This clone was picked up a small number of times. The chain couples TRBV30 to TRBJ2-5; the D gene is possibly TRBD2 (6 bases). This CDR3 is built from 14 residues. The germline gives CDR1 GTSNPN, CDR2 SVGIG (reference sequence). With 5 bases removed from V and 4 bases from J, the gap between germline ends came to 17 bases. CDR3 loop: CAWSPPDGRETQYF. CDR3 DNA: TGTGCCTGGTCCCCGCCGGACGGGAGAGAGACCCAGTACTTC.

This clone occurred once. The same CDR3 can be traced to other DNA sequences in this sample. The chain employs TRBV28 and TRBJ2-5; 7 bases fit TRBD2. This CDR3 has 11 amino acids. Germline V gene sequence: CDR1 MDHEN, CDR2 SYDVKM. CDR3 in amino acids: CSSGAQETQYF. For the CDR3, the DNA is TGTTCTAGCGGAGCTCAAGAGACCCAGTACTTC.

The V gene is TRBV2, the J gene TRBJ1-2; D gene ambiguous. The CDR3 extends over 14 amino acids. The V gene's germline CDR1 is SNHLY and CDR2 FYNNEI. The ends were cut back, 4 bases at V and 0 bases at J, with 9 bases in the middle. The CDR3 DNA reads as TGTGCCAGCAGTGTTTGGGGAGCTAACTATGGCTACACCTTC. It is translated as CASSVWGANYGYTF.

The genes are TRBV6-6 and TRBJ2-7; 9 nucleotides match TRBD1. The CDR3 is made up of 15 amino acids. V gave up 7 bases and J gave up 3 bases; unmatched junction bases: 10. Germline V gives CDR1 MNHNY, CDR2 SVGAGI (reference sequence). The CDR3 DNA reads TGTGCCAGCACCTACAGGACAGGGGCGGTCTACGAGCAGTACTTC. This sequence encodes CASTYRTGAVYEQYF.

This chain connects TRBV10-3 to TRBJ2-5; the match to TRBD1 covers 10 bases. The J call may be mistaken, given a closer DNA end match to TRBJ2-7. Germline V lookup: CDR1 ENHRY, CDR2 SYGVKD. This CDR3 comprises 12 residues. Here the CDR3 DNA reads TGTGCCATCAGGGACAGGGGGTACGAGCAGTACTTC. Its translation is CAIRDRGYEQYF.

The gene calls are TRBV29-1 and TRBJ2-1, with 8 bases fitting TRBD2. CDR3 size: 14 residues. V was clipped by 4 bases and J by 6 bases; unmatched bases: 8. The V gene's germline CDR1 is SQVTM and CDR2 ANQGSEA. This CDR3 reads CSVVVLAVFNEQFF. CDR3 in DNA: TGCAGCGTTGTGGTACTAGCGGTGTTCAATGAGCAGTTCTTC.

This clone was found a few times. The rearrangement joins TRBV5-1 to TRBJ2-3; D possibly corresponds to TRBD1 (5 bases). The CDR3 covers 15 residues. The V gene's germline CDR1 is SGHRS and CDR2 YFSETQ. V was cut by 0 bases and J by 5 bases, with 13 bases left in between. The CDR3 region has the DNA TGCGCCAGCAGCTTGGAGGGCAGGGCGGTAGATACGCAGTATTTT. It yields the protein CASSLEGRAVDTQYF.

V gene TRBV7-2 combines with J gene TRBJ2-6, with 7 bases that match TRBD2. The CDR3 spans 16 residues. V shed 5 bases and J 4 bases; nucleotides not matched to a gene: 8. Germline V gene data show CDR1 as SGHTA and CDR2 as FQGNSA. CDR3 coding DNA: TGTGCCAGCAGCCAACTGGGGGGGTTAGGGGCCAACGTCCTGACTTTC. The encoded protein is CASSQLGGLGANVLTF.

This clone was seen only once. The rearrangement joins TRBV4-3 to TRBJ1-1, with D tentatively TRBD1 (6 bases). The CDR3 spans 12 residues. The V gene lost 3 bases and the J gene lost 8 bases, with 10 bases spanning the gap. Germline lookup yields CDR1 LGHNA and CDR2 YSLEER. The CDR3 nucleotides read TGCGCCAGCAGCCACGTCGGGACAGAAGCTTTCTTT. It specifies CASSHVGTEAFF.

V and J are TRBV5-4 and TRBJ2-5; a weak D match, TRBD2 (6 bases). The CDR3 totals 15 residues. CDR1 is SGHNT and CDR2 is YYREEE in the germline V gene (reference sequence). V was pared by 5 bases and J by 5 bases, with 19 bases between. CDR3 residues: CASRLRSGGGETQYF. The CDR3, as DNA: TGTGCCAGCAGACTGAGAAGCGGAGGAGGGGAGACCCAGTACTTC.

A few counts support this clone. This rearrangement joins TRBV19 to TRBJ2-1; a weak D match, TRBD1 (6 bases). Trimming stripped 2 bases from V and 0 bases from J, with 8 bases between. CDR3 length equals 15 residues. The germline V gene has CDR1 LNHDA and CDR2 SQIVND (reference sequence). This chain's CDR3 is CASSITGSSYNEQFF. The CDR3 region has the DNA TGTGCCAGTAGTATAACAGGGAGCTCCTACAATGAGCAGTTCTTC.